The sequence of this T cell receptor (beta chain) was determined in a study of Graves' ophthalmopathy and Graves' hyperthyroidism. CDR1 is SGHTA, CDR2 FQGNSA, per germline. V shed 6 bases and J 6 bases; nucleotides not matched to a gene: 14. The CDR3 is made up of 15 amino acids. As diagnostic evidence, clinical symptoms, serum thyroxine, TRAb, thyroid ultrasound and orbital computed tomography were relied upon. The PBMCs were taken from around 9 ml of fresh peripheral blood. This clonotype was detected a few times. The target antigen is unknown. Study observations and caveats: In blood appeared most of the expanded thyroid clonotypes whose frequency exceeded 0.001.

TCR beta CDR3 amplification used RNA transcripts. Following a first-round RT-PCR that used HTBI primers, a second-round multiplex PCR was carried out. From the multiplex PCR reads, TCRdb called clonotypes with MiXCR, one entry per CDR3 protein. The sample yields 300,000 to 400,000 distinct CDR3 sequences, 17% seen once. The specimen was peripheral blood. The TCR originated in an adult man with Graves' ophthalmopathy. The V and J genes are TRBV7-2 and TRBJ2-7, with TRBD2 matching 7 bases. The CDR3 protein is CASRSSGGSRSEQYF. The CDR3 DNA follows: TGTGCCAGCAGGTCTAGCGGCGGGAGTCGAAGCGAGCAGTACTTC.